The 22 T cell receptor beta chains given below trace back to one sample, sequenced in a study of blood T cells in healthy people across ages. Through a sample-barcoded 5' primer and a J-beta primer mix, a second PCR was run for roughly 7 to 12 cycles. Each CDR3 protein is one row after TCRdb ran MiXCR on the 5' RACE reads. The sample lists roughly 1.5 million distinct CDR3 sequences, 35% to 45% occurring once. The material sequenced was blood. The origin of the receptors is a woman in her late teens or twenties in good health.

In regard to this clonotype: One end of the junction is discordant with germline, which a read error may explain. CDR3 nucleotide sequence: TGTGCTAGCAGCGTTAGATCGGGTCATAGCGAGACCCAGTACTTC. It specifies CASSVRSGHSETQYF. This chain uses TRBV7-7 with TRBJ2-5; D not resolved. Germline V gives CDR1 SSHAT, CDR2 FNYEAQ (reference sequence). This CDR3 spans 15 amino acids.

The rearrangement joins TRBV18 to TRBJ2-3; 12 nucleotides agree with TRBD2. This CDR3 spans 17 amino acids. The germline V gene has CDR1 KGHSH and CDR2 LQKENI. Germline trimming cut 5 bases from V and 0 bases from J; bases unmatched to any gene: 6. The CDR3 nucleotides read TGTGCCAGCTCAAACAGTGGACTAGCGGGAAGCACAGATACGCAGTATTTT. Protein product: CASSNSGLAGSTDTQYF. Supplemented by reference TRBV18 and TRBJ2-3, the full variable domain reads NAGVMQNPRHLVRRRGQEARLRCSPMKGHSHVYWYRQLPEEGLKFMVYLQKENIIDESGMPKERFSAEFPKEGPSILRIQQVVRGDSAAYFCASSNSGLAGSTDTQYFGPGTRLTVL.

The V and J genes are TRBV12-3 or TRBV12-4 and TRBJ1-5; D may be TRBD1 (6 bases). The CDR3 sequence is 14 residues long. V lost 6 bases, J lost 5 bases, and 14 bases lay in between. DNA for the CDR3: TGTGCCAGCAGAGGGACATTAGGCGATCAGCCCCAGCATTTT. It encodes CASRGTLGDQPQHF.

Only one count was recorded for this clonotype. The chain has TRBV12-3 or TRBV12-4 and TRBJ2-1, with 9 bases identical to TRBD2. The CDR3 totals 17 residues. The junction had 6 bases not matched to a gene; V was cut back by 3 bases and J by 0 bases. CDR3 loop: CASSLMASGISYNEQFF. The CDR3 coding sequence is TGTGCCAGCAGTTTGATGGCTAGCGGGATCTCCTACAATGAGCAGTTCTTC.

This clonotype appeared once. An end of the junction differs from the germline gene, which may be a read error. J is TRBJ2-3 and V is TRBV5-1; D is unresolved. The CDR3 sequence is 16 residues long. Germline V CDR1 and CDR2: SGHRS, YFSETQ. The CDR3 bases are TGCGCCAGCAGCTTGGCCTCGCGAGCTTACACAGAGACGCAGTATTTT. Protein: CASSLASRAYTETQYF. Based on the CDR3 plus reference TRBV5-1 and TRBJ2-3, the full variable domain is KAGVTQTPRYLIKTRGQQVTLSCSPISGHRSVSWYQQTPGQGLQFLFEYFSETQRNKGNFPGRFSGRQFSNSRSEMNVSTLELGDSALYLCASSLASRAYTETQYFGPGTRLTVL.

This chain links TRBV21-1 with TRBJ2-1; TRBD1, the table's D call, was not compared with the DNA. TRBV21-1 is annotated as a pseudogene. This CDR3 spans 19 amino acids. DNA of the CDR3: TGTGCCAGCAGATTTATTAACGTGGACAGGGGGCATTTTTACAATGAGCAGTTCTTC. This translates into CASRFINVDRGHFYNEQFF.

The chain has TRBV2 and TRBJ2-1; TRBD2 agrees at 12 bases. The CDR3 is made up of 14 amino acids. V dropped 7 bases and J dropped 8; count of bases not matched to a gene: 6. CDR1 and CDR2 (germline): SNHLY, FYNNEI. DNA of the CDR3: TGTGCCAGCAAGACTAGCGGGAGAGGGTATGAGCAGTTCTTC. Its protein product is CASKTSGRGYEQFF.

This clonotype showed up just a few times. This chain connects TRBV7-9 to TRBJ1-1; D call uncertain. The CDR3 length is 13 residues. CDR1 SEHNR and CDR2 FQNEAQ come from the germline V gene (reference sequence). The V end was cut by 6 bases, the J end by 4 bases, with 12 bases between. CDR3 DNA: TGTGCCAGCAGTCGGTCCGGGTTCACTGAAGCTTTCTTT. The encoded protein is CASSRSGFTEAFF.

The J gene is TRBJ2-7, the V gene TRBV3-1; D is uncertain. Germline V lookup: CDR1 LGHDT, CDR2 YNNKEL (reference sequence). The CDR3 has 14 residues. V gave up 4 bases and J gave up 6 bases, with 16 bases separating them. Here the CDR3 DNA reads TGTGCCAGCAGCCCGACCCGGACCGACGGCGAGCAGTACTTC. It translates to CASSPTRTDGEQYF.

The CDR3 DNA follows: TGTGCCAGCACCGACAGGGGTAGACAGCCCCAGCATTTT. Amino acid sequence: CASTDRGRQPQHF. V gene TRBV6-2 or TRBV6-3 combines with J gene TRBJ1-5; 8 nucleotides match TRBD1. The CDR3 is 13 residues long. Germline V CDR1 and CDR2: MNHEY, SVGEGT. The V and J ends lost 7 bases and 7 bases, in that order; junction bases with no gene match: 6.

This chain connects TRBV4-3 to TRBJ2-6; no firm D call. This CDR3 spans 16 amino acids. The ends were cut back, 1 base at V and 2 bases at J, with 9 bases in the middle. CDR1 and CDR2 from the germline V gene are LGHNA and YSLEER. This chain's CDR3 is CASSQVLVTGANVLTF. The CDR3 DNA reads TGCGCCAGCAGCCAAGTTTTGGTTACTGGGGCCAACGTCCTGACTTTC.

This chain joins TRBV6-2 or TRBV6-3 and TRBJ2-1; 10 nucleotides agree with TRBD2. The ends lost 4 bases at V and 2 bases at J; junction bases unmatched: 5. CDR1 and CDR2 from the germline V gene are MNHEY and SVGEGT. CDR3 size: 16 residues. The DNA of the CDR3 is TGTGCCAGCAGTTCGGCTAGCGGGAGTACCTACAATGAGCAGTTCTTC. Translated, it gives CASSSASGSTYNEQFF.

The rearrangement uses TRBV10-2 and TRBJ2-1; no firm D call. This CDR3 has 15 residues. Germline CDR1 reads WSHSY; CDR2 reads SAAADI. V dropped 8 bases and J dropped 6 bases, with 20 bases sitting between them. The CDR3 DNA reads TGCGCCAGCGAATCTCCGGGCCTAAGCCCCAATGAGCAGTTCTTC. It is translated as CASESPGLSPNEQFF.

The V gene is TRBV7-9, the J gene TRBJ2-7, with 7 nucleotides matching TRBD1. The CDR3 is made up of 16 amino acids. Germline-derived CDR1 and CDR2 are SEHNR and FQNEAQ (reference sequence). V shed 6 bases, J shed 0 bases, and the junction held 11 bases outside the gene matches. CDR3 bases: TGTGCCAGCAGTCCACCGACAGGGTTATCCTCCTACGAGCAGTACTTC. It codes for CASSPPTGLSSYEQYF.

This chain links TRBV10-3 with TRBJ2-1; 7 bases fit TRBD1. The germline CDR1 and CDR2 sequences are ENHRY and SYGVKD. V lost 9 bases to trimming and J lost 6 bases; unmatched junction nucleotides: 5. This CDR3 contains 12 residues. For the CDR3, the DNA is TGTGCCATGCAGGGGGTTGCCAATGAGCAGTTCTTC. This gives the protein CAMQGVANEQFF.

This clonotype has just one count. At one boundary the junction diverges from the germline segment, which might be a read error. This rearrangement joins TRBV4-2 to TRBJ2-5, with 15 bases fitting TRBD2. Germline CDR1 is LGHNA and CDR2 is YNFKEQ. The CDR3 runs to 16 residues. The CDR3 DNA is TGTGCCGGCAGCCAAGTAGGGACTAGCGGGAGGAGTGAGCAGTACTTC. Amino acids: CAGSQVGTSGRSEQYF.

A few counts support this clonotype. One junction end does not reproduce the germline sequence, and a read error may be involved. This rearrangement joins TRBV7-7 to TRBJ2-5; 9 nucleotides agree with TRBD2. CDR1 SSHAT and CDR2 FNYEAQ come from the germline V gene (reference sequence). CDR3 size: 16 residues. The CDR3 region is CASSLALSGSSETQYF. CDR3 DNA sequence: TGTGCTAGCAGCTTAGCGCTTAGCGGGAGTTCGGAGACCCAGTACTTC.

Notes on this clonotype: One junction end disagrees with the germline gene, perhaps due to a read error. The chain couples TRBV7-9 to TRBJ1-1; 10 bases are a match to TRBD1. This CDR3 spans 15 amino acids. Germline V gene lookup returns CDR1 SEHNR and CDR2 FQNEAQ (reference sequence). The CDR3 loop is CARSGPGQGDTEAFF. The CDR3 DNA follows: TGTGCCCGCAGCGGACCCGGACAGGGGGATACTGAAGCTTTCTTT.

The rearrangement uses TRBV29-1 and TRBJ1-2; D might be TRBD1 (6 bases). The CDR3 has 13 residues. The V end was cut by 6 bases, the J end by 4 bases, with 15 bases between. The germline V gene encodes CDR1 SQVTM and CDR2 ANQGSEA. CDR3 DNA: TGCAGCGTGGACCGGGACACCAGCTATGGCTACACCTTC. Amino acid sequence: CSVDRDTSYGYTF. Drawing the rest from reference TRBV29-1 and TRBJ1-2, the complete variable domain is SAVISQKPSRDICQRGTSLTIQCQVDSQVTMMFWYRQQPGQSLTLIATANQGSEATYESGFVIDKFPISRPNLTFSTLTVSNMSPEDSSIYLCSVDRDTSYGYTFGSGTRLTVV.

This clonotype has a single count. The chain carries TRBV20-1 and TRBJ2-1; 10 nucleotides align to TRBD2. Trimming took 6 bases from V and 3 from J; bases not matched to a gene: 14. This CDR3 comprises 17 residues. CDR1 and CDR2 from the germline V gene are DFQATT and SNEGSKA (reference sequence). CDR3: CSAPNGPSGGHYNEQFF. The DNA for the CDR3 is TGCAGTGCCCCAAATGGGCCTAGCGGGGGCCACTACAATGAGCAGTTCTTC.

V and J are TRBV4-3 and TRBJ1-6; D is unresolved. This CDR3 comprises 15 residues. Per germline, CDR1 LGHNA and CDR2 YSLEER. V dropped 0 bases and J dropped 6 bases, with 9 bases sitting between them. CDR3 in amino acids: CASSQDWAVNSPLHF. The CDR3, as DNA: TGCGCCAGCAGCCAAGATTGGGCAGTTAATTCACCCCTCCACTTT.

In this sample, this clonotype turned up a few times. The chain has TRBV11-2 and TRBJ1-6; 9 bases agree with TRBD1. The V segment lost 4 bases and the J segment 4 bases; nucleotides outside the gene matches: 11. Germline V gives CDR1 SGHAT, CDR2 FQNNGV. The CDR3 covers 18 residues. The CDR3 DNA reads TGTGCCAGCAGCTCTCCGGGACAGGGTGTATTTTATAATTCACCCCTCCACTTT. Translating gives CASSSPGQGVFYNSPLHF.